Each of the 32 T cell receptor beta chains below was sequenced from the same sample in a study of OX40 agonist ivuxolimab in advanced cancers. The data were produced by immunoSEQ multiplex PCR, yet TCRdb's version contains in-frame clones alone and is incomplete. The table shows some 100,000 clones, with 90% occurring only once. The material sequenced was CD4+ or CD8+ T cells sorted from blood, taken in a trial of the OX40 agonist ivuxolimab. Receptor source: an adult with an advanced solid tumor such as melanoma, head and neck, liver or kidney cancer.

V gene TRBV23-1 combines with J gene TRBJ1-1; D is possibly TRBD1 (6 bases). TRBV23-1 is annotated as an ORF whose role is uncertain. With 8 bases removed from V and 3 bases from J, the gap between germline ends came to 25 bases. The CDR3 has 17 amino acids. The CDR3 bases are TGCGCCAGCCGCCACTTCCCGGACAGAGTCGGGGACACTGAAGCTTTCTTT. Residues: CASRHFPDRVGDTEAFF.

V usage is TRBV6-5 and J usage is TRBJ2-7; D is uncertain. CDR1 and CDR2 from the germline V gene are MNHEY and SVGAGI. This CDR3 region has 14 residues. Trimming removed 0 bases at V and 5 bases at J, with 11 bases between. The CDR3 DNA sequence: TGTGCCAGCAGTTACTCCTCCAGTTTGCACGAGCAGTACTTC. Translation gives CASSYSSSLHEQYF.

The chain employs TRBV10-3 and TRBJ2-3, with 7 bases lining up with TRBD1. The germline gives CDR1 ENHRY, CDR2 SYGVKD. There are 14 residues in the CDR3. J lost 1 base, V lost 6 bases, and 4 bases had no gene match. The CDR3 spells CAISSGQGTDTQYF. In DNA, the CDR3 is TGTGCCATCAGCTCTGGACAGGGCACAGATACGCAGTATTTT.

The J gene is TRBJ2-1, the V gene TRBV11-3, with 8 bases that match TRBD2. From germline, CDR1 is SGHNT and CDR2 YENEEA. The ends lost 4 bases at V and 5 bases at J; junction bases unmatched: 7. This CDR3 comprises 15 residues. The CDR3 sequence is CASSWTSTRNNEQFF. As DNA, the CDR3 is TGTGCCAGCAGCTGGACTAGCACGAGGAACAATGAGCAGTTCTTC.

The chain combines TRBV5-1 with TRBJ1-1, with a tentative D call TRBD1 (5 bases). This CDR3 comprises 13 residues. CDR1 SGHRS and CDR2 YFSETQ come from the germline V gene. V lost 3 bases and J lost 5, with 11 bases in between. CDR3 sequence (DNA): TGCGCCAGCAGCTCGAGAGGGGCAACTGAAGCTTTCTTT. Translated, it gives CASSSRGATEAFF.

The CDR3: CASTLGGASSYNEQFF. The CDR3 region has the DNA TGTGCCAGCACCCTCGGCGGGGCTTCCTCCTACAATGAGCAGTTCTTC. The V gene is TRBV7-9, the J gene TRBJ2-1; D may be TRBD2 (6 bases). Deletions cut 7 bases from V and 0 bases from J, with 16 bases between. This CDR3 comprises 16 residues. The germline CDR1 and CDR2 sequences are SEHNR and FQNEAQ (reference sequence).

This chain joins TRBV28 and TRBJ1-3, with 7 nucleotides matching TRBD1. CDR1 MDHEN and CDR2 SYDVKM come from the germline V gene. The CDR3 is 13 amino acids. Trimming at V came to 4 bases and at J to 5 bases, leaving 2 bases not matched to a gene. CDR3 nucleotide sequence: TGTGCCAGCAGTTACAGGGGACGAAACACCATATATTTT. Translated: CASSYRGRNTIYF.

The chain couples TRBV5-6 to TRBJ1-2; no firm D call. Trimming took off 4 bases at V and 11 bases at J, with 18 bases between the two ends. CDR1 and CDR2 (germline): SGHDT, YYEEEE. This CDR3 has 13 amino acids. The CDR3 sequence is CASSPVGRTEYTF. The CDR3 DNA follows: TGTGCCAGCAGCCCCGTGGGCAGGACTGAGTACACCTTC.

This chain links TRBV18 with TRBJ2-7, with D possibly matching TRBD1 (5 bases). CDR3 length equals 15 residues. Trimming pared 2 bases from V and 5 bases from J, leaving 16 bases between. CDR1 KGHSH and CDR2 LQKENI come from the germline V gene. CDR3 amino acids: CASSPLGQGVNEQYF. CDR3 in DNA: TGTGCCAGCTCACCATTGGGGCAGGGTGTAAACGAGCAGTACTTC. Full variable domain (remainder filled in from reference TRBV18 and TRBJ2-7): NAGVMQNPRHLVRRRGQEARLRCSPMKGHSHVYWYRQLPEEGLKFMVYLQKENIIDESGMPKERFSAEFPKEGPSILRIQQVVRGDSAAYFCASSPLGQGVNEQYFGPGTRLTVT.

J is TRBJ1-1 and V is TRBV7-2; tentative D call: TRBD1 (6 bases). Deletions cut 2 bases from V and 1 base from J, with 8 bases between. The germline V gene encodes CDR1 SGHTA and CDR2 FQGNSA. The CDR3 consists of 14 residues. The CDR3 DNA is TGTGCCAGCAGCTTAAGGGGGGCGAACACTGAAGCTTTCTTT. This translates into CASSLRGANTEAFF.

This chain joins TRBV7-2 and TRBJ2-1, with TRBD1 as a possible D gene (6 bases). Germline V gene lookup returns CDR1 SGHTA and CDR2 FQGNSA. This CDR3 is 14 amino acids long. With 5 bases removed from V and 8 bases from J, the gap between germline ends came to 16 bases. The chain's CDR3 is CASSIRTVEDEQFF. CDR3 bases: TGTGCCAGCAGCATAAGGACAGTCGAGGATGAGCAGTTCTTC.

This chain uses TRBV20-1 with TRBJ2-3, with 7 bases identical to TRBD2. The CDR3 length is 11 residues. Germline assignment: CDR1 DFQATT and CDR2 SNEGSKA (reference sequence). J lost 10 bases, V lost 3 bases, and 4 bases had no gene match. CDR3 DNA sequence: TGCAGTGCTAGTTGGCGGGAGTCGCAGTATTTT. The encoded protein is CSASWRESQYF.

V usage is TRBV2 and J usage is TRBJ2-1, with a tentative D call TRBD1 (6 bases). Trimming cost V 6 bases and J 0 bases, with 18 bases left between them. The germline gives CDR1 SNHLY, CDR2 FYNNEI. The CDR3 sequence is 17 residues long. CDR3 loop: CASRPPRQGISYNEQFF. CDR3 coding DNA: TGTGCCAGCAGGCCTCCGCGTCAGGGGATCTCCTACAATGAGCAGTTCTTC.

The chain recombines TRBV15 with TRBJ1-2; no clear D gene. In germline, CDR1 is LNHNV, CDR2 YYDKDF (reference sequence). The CDR3 is 12 amino acids. V was trimmed by 0 bases and J by 5 bases, leaving 4 bases between them. CDR3 in DNA: TGTGCCACCAGCAGAGACATGTATGGCTACACCTTC. Amino acids: CATSRDMYGYTF.

This chain links TRBV18 with TRBJ2-3; 14 bases match TRBD2. The CDR3 runs 16 residues. V shed 0 bases, J shed 4 bases, and the junction held 0 bases outside the gene matches. Germline V gene lookup returns CDR1 KGHSH and CDR2 LQKENI. The CDR3 region is CASSPPTSGRADTQYF. The CDR3, as DNA: TGTGCCAGCTCACCACCGACTAGCGGGAGGGCAGATACGCAGTATTTT.

This chain joins TRBV7-2 and TRBJ2-3, with TRBD1 identical over 9 bases. Germline V lookup: CDR1 SGHTA, CDR2 FQGNSA. J was trimmed by 4 bases and V by 3 bases; bases with no gene match: 5. The CDR3 runs to 15 residues. The DNA of the CDR3 is TGTGCCAGCAGCTTTGGGACAGGGAAGGCAGATACGCAGTATTTT. Residues: CASSFGTGKADTQYF. Supplemented by reference TRBV7-2 and TRBJ2-3, the full variable domain reads GAGVSQSPSNKVTEKGKDVELRCDPISGHTALYWYRQSLGQGLEFLIYFQGNSAPDKSGLPSDRFSAERTGGSVSTLTIQRTQQEDSAVYLCASSFGTGKADTQYFGPGTRLTVL.

This chain connects TRBV5-6 to TRBJ2-1; possible D gene TRBD2, 5 bases. V lost 0 bases and J lost 5, with 12 bases in between. There are 15 residues in the CDR3. Germline values: CDR1 SGHDT, CDR2 YYEEEE. Here the CDR3 reads CASSLGGLTDNEQFF. The CDR3 DNA reads as TGTGCCAGCAGCTTGGGAGGACTTACAGACAATGAGCAGTTCTTC.

Written as DNA, the CDR3 is TGTGCCAGCAGTTGGCAGGGCACACGCGGCTACACCTTC. It codes for CASSWQGTRGYTF. The J gene is TRBJ1-2, the V gene TRBV2, with D possibly TRBD1 on 5 matching bases. Germline V CDR1 and CDR2: SNHLY, FYNNEI. V was pared by 5 bases and J by 8 bases, with 15 bases between. The CDR3 spans 13 residues.

J is TRBJ2-7 and V is TRBV7-2; the match to TRBD2 covers 11 bases. J gave up 1 base and V 0 bases, and 2 bases lay outside the gene matches. In germline, CDR1 is SGHTA, CDR2 FQGNSA. The CDR3 spans 16 residues. The CDR3 region has the DNA TGTGCCAGCAGCTTAGCCGTAGCGGGAGGGTCCTACGAGCAGTACTTC. Protein: CASSLAVAGGSYEQYF.

The chain joins TRBV23-1 to TRBJ2-4; possible D gene TRBD2, 6 bases. TRBV23-1 carries the ORF label, with uncertain function. This CDR3 is built from 17 residues. V was shortened by 4 bases and J by 0 bases, with 16 bases between the two germline ends. The CDR3 nucleotides read TGCGCCAGCAGTCCGGCGGGGACGGCAATAGCCAAAAACATTCAGTACTTC. Protein product: CASSPAGTAIAKNIQYF.

The chain carries TRBV4-2 and TRBJ2-1; 8 nucleotides match TRBD2. The germline V gene encodes CDR1 LGHNA and CDR2 YNFKEQ. The CDR3 loop spans 16 amino acids. V shed 3 bases, J shed 7 bases, and the junction held 11 bases outside the gene matches. As DNA, the CDR3 is TGTGCCAGCAGCCAGCGTGGGGGACTAGAATCGAATGAGCAGTTCTTC. Translating it yields CASSQRGGLESNEQFF.

In its sample, this clone was seen once. This chain uses TRBV11-3 with TRBJ2-3; TRBD1 or TRBD2 may be the D gene (5 bases each). From germline, CDR1 is SGHNT and CDR2 YENEEA. V lost 4 bases and J lost 5, with 10 bases in between. The CDR3 consists of 13 residues. CDR3 coding DNA: TGTGCCAGCAGCTCCCCGGGACGAGATACGCAGTATTTT. Translating gives CASSSPGRDTQYF. The full variable domain, with the rest looked up from reference TRBV11-3 and TRBJ2-3, is EAGVVQSPRYKIIEKKQPVAFWCNPISGHNTLYWYLQNLGQGPELLIRYENEEAVDDSQLPKDRFSAERLKGVDSTLKIQPAELGDSAVYLCASSSPGRDTQYFGPGTRLTVL.

The V call is TRBV27, the J call TRBJ2-1, with 10 bases matching TRBD2. Germline CDR1 is MNHEY and CDR2 is SMNVEV (reference sequence). V was pared by 7 bases and J by 4 bases, with 7 bases of the junction left unmatched. The CDR3 is 15 residues long. CDR3 region: CASKNIAGGYNEQFF. The CDR3, as DNA: TGTGCCAGCAAAAATATAGCGGGAGGTTACAATGAGCAGTTCTTC.

This chain links TRBV28 with TRBJ2-7; 8 nucleotides agree with TRBD1. Trimming took 3 bases from V and 2 from J; bases not matched to a gene: 3. Germline-derived CDR1 and CDR2 are MDHEN and SYDVKM. CDR3 length: 14 residues. CDR3 DNA: TGTGCCAGCAGTTTTCAGGGGGCGACCTACGAGCAGTACTTC. It translates to CASSFQGATYEQYF.

The gene calls are TRBV28 and TRBJ1-1, with D maybe TRBD1 (5 bases). V gave up 5 bases and J gave up 2 bases, with 12 bases separating them. Per germline, CDR1 MDHEN and CDR2 SYDVKM. The CDR3 contains 14 residues. CDR3 residues: CASSHRDGNTEAFF. As DNA, the CDR3 is TGTGCCAGCAGTCACCGGGACGGTAACACTGAAGCTTTCTTT.

V gene TRBV11-2 combines with J gene TRBJ2-7, with a weak D call TRBD2 (6 bases). Germline values: CDR1 SGHAT, CDR2 FQNNGV. The CDR3 contains 14 residues. V lost 1 base to trimming and J lost 7 bases, with 14 bases between them. CDR3 DNA: TGTGCCAGCAGCTTAGGGGGACTGGACTATGAGCAGTACTTC. Its protein product is CASSLGGLDYEQYF.

The gene calls are TRBV7-9 and TRBJ2-3, with 7 bases that match TRBD2. This CDR3 region has 15 residues. The V gene's germline CDR1 is SEHNR and CDR2 FQNEAQ (reference sequence). Losses at the gene ends were 9 bases for V and 5 bases for J; bases not matched to a gene: 14. CDR3 coding DNA: TGTGCCAGTTCCCCTTGGCGGGAGAGAGGAGATACGCAGTATTTT. It translates to CASSPWRERGDTQYF.

The chain combines TRBV5-1 with TRBJ2-1; 7 bases fit TRBD2. V lost 0 bases to trimming and J lost 7 bases; unmatched junction nucleotides: 10. CDR1 and CDR2 from the germline V gene are SGHRS and YFSETQ. The CDR3 runs to 16 residues. The CDR3 sequence is CASSLAGAGARNEQFF. The CDR3 DNA is TGCGCCAGCAGCTTGGCCGGGGCGGGAGCTAGGAATGAGCAGTTCTTC.

The rearrangement links TRBV7-9 to TRBJ2-1; 7 positions agree with TRBD2. The trim removed 5 bases at V and 8 bases at J, leaving 18 bases unmatched. Germline CDR1 is SEHNR and CDR2 is FQNEAQ (reference sequence). CDR3 length: 17 residues. The CDR3 here is CASSPPTGLSGSDEQFF. The CDR3 DNA sequence: TGTGCCAGCAGCCCCCCAACGGGACTATCGGGATCTGATGAGCAGTTCTTC.

The chain employs TRBV5-1 and TRBJ2-5; unclear D gene. CDR3 size: 12 residues. Germline V gives CDR1 SGHRS, CDR2 YFSETQ. V was shortened by 4 bases and J by 0 bases, with 4 bases between the two germline ends. CDR3: CASSKNQETQYF. The CDR3, as DNA: TGCGCCAGCAGCAAGAACCAAGAGACCCAGTACTTC.

The genes are TRBV28 and TRBJ2-1, with D perhaps being TRBD1 or TRBD2 (5 bases each). The germline V gene encodes CDR1 MDHEN and CDR2 SYDVKM. CDR3 size: 15 residues. With 3 bases removed from V and 6 bases from J, the gap between germline ends came to 15 bases. CDR3 bases: TGTGCCAGCAGTTTTCCCGGGGCTGGGGGCAATGAGCAGTTCTTC. Translated, it gives CASSFPGAGGNEQFF.

This sequence joins TRBV2 and TRBJ2-5, with TRBD1 matching 7 bases. The CDR3 has 15 amino acids. V was clipped by 3 bases and J by 1 base; unmatched bases: 5. Germline V gene data show CDR1 as SNHLY and CDR2 as FYNNEI. CDR3 region: CASSEKWDSQETQYF. For the CDR3, the DNA is TGTGCCAGCAGTGAGAAATGGGACAGCCAAGAGACCCAGTACTTC. Together with reference TRBV2 and TRBJ2-5, the CDR3 gives the full variable domain: EPEVTQTPSHQVTQMGQEVILRCVPISNHLYFYWYRQILGQKVEFLVSFYNNEISEKSEIFDDQFSVERPDGSNFTLKIRSTKLEDSAMYFCASSEKWDSQETQYFGPGTRLLVL.